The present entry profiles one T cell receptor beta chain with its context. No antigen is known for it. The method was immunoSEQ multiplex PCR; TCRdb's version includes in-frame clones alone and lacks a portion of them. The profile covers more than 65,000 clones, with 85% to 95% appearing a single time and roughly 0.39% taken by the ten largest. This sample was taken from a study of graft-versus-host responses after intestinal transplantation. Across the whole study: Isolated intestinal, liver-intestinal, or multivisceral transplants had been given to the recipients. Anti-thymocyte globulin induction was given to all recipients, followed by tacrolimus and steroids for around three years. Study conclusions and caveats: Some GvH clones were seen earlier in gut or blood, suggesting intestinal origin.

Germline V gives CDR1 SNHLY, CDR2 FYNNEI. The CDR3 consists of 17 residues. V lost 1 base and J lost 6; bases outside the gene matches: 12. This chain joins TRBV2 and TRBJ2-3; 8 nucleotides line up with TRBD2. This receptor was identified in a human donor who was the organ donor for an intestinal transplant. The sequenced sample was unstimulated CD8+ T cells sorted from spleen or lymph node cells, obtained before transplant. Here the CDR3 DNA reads TGTGCCAGCAGTGAAGAGGGTAGCGGGGCCCTTGAGGATACGCAGTATTTT. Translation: CASSEEGSGALEDTQYF.